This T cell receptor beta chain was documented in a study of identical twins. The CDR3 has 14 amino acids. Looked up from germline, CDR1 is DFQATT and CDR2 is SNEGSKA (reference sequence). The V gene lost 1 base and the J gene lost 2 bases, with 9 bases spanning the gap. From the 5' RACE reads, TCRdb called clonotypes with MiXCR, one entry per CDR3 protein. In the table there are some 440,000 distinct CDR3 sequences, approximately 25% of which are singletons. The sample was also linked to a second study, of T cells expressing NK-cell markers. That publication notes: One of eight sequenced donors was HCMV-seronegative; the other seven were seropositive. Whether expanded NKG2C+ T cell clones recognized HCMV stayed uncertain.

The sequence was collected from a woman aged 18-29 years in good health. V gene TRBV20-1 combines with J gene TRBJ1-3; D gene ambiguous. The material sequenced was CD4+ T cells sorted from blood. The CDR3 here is CSARGGETGNTIYF. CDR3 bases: TGCAGTGCTAGAGGCGGAGAAACTGGAAACACCATATATTTT.